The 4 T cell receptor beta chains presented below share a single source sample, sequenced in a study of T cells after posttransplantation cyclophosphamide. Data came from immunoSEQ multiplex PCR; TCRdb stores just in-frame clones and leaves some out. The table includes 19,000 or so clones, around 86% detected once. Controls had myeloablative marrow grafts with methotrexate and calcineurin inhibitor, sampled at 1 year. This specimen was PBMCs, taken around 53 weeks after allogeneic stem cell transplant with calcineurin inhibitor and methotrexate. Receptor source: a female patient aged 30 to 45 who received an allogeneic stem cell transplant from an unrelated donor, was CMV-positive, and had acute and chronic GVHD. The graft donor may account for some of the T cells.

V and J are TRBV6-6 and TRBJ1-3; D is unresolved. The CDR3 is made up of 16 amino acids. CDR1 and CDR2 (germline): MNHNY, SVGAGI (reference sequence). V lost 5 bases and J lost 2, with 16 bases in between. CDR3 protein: CASSPPRRVPGNTIYF. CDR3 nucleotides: TGTGCCAGCAGTCCCCCTAGACGGGTCCCTGGAAACACCATATATTTT.

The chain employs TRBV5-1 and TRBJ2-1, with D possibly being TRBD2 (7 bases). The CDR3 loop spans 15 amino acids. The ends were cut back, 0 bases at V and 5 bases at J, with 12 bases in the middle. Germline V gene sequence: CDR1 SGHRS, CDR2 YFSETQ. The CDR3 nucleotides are TGCGCCAGCAGCTTGGGCGGGGGCCGCCACAATGAGCAGTTCTTC. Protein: CASSLGGGRHNEQFF.

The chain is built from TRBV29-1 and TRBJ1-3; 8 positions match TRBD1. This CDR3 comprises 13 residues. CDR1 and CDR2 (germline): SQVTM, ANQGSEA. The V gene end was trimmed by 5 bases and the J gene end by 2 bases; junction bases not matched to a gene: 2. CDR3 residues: CSVTGGPGNTIYF. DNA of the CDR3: TGCAGCGTTACAGGGGGACCTGGAAACACCATATATTTT.

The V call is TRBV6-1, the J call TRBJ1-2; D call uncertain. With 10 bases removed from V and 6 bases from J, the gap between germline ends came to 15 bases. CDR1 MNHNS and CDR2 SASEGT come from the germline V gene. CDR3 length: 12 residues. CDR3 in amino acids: CATHEERHGYTF. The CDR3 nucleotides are TGTGCCACCCACGAGGAGCGCCATGGCTACACCTTC.